This T cell receptor (beta chain) originates from a study of shared clonotypes between healthy human individuals. The assay ran at deep level. Assay: immunoSEQ multiplex PCR; the TCRdb copy retains only in-frame clones and omits some. The top ten hold 0.85% to 1.2% of the sample, which has over 2 million clones, around 96% seen once. It was CD45RO-negative cells, positively selected for CCR7, that made up naive CD8 cells, with terminally differentiated effector memory CD45RA+ cells excluded. Concerning this clone itself: Its antigen is unknown.

Regarding the study as a whole: Represented diversity (both genetic and exposure-history) was limited by the small number of donors. A few donors showed sharing of about 4.8% of naive CD4 clonotypes.

Material: naive CD8+ T cells sorted from blood. This clonotype was obtained from a man aged 18 to 29 in good health.

The CDR3 region is CASSMAGTGESYEQYF. Here the CDR3 DNA reads TGTGCCAGCAGCATGGCCGGGACAGGGGAGTCCTACGAGCAGTACTTC. The genes are TRBV7-2 and TRBJ2-7, with 10 bases matching TRBD1. The trim removed 5 bases at V and 1 base at J, leaving 8 bases unmatched. CDR1 and CDR2 (germline): SGHTA, FQGNSA. The CDR3 runs to 16 residues.